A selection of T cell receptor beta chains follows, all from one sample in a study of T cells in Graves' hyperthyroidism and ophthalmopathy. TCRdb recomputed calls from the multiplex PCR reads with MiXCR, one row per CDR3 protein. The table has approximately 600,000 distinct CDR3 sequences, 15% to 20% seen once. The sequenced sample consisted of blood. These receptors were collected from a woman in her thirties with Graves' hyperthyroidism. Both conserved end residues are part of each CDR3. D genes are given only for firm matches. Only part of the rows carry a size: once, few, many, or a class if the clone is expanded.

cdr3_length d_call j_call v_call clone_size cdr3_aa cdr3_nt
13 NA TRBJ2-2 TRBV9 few CASSEISAGELFF TGTGCCAGCAGCGAGATATCCGCAGGGGAGCTGTTTTTT
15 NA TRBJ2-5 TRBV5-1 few CASSLSTGFQETQYF TGCGCCAGCAGTTTGTCCACAGGGTTCCAAGAGACCCAGTACTTC
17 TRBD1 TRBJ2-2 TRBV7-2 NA CASSLTGGLEDTGELFF TGTGCCAGCAGCTTGACAGGGGGTTTAGAAGACACCGGGGAGCTGTTTTTT
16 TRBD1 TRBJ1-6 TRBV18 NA CASSNLQGDHNSPLHF TGTGCCAGCTCGAACCTACAGGGGGACCATAATTCACCCCTCCACTTT
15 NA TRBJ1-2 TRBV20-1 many CSARAVQGEIYGYTF TGCAGTGCTAGAGCCGTCCAGGGTGAGATCTATGGCTACACCTTC
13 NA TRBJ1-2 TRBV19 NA CASSTLEARGYTF TGTGCCAGTAGTACCCTAGAGGCCCGCGGCTACACCTTC
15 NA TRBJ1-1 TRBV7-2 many CASSPGPGLNTEAFF TGTGCCAGCAGCCCGGGCCCGGGCCTGAACACTGAAGCTTTCTTT
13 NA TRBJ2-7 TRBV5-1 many CASRLGPRQEQYF TGCGCCAGCAGATTGGGGCCACGACAGGAGCAGTACTTC
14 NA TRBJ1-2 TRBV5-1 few CASSLGRAFSSYTF TGCGCCAGCAGCTTGGGCAGGGCATTTAGTAGCTACACCTTC
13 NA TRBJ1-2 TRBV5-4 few CASSLSGVDGYTF TGTGCCAGCAGCTTGTCAGGGGTCGATGGCTACACCTTC
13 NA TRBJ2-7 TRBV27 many CASSSPPNYEQYF TGTGCCAGCAGTTCCCCCCCGAATTACGAGCAGTACTTC